This T cell receptor beta chain was sequenced in a study of T cell clonality in common variable immunodeficiency. CVID meant reduced serum IgG, IgA and/or IgM plus specific antibody deficiency. Assay: immunoSEQ multiplex PCR; the TCRdb copy retains only in-frame clones and omits some. The table records 30,000 to 40,000 clones without singletons, the ten largest covering roughly 6.7%. After removal of 4 bases from V and 1 base from J, the junction contained 8 bases not matched to a gene. The CDR3 extends over 16 amino acids. This clone has a count of ten or more. Its antigen is still unknown. Sequencing ends 3 residues short of the CDR3 end; the germline J gene provides the rest. Findings and limits, study-wide: In common variable immunodeficiency, TCR beta chains reportedly carried fewer deletions and N-nucleotide insertions.

The sample comprised peripheral blood mononuclear cells. The genes are TRBV12-3 or TRBV12-4 and TRBJ2-3; 7 bases fit TRBD1. The sequence came from a human donor with common variable immunodeficiency. Here the CDR3 reads CASSWGQSSGTDTQYF. CDR3 DNA, as far as it was read: TGTGCCAGCAGTTGGGGACAGTCCTCTGGCACAGATACG.